These 18 T cell receptor beta chains were all obtained from the same sample, sequenced in a study of blood T cell repertoires in COVID-19. Assay used: immunoSEQ multiplex PCR; TCRdb lists only in-frame clones, some missing. The repertoire holds 180,000 or so clones, with over 80% as singletons. The sequencing input was peripheral blood. These receptors were taken from a woman between 70 and 85 years old with acute or convalescent COVID-19.

The chain recombines TRBV6-5 with TRBJ1-5, with D unclear. Germline loops: CDR1 MNHEY, CDR2 SVGAGI. CDR3 length equals 13 residues. The V and J ends lost 6 bases and 3 bases respectively, with 9 bases between them. CDR3 in DNA: TGTGCCAGCAGGAACGGGATCAATCAGCCCCAGCATTTT. Amino acids: CASRNGINQPQHF.

The CDR3 sequence is CAISDGRGQDEQYF. CDR3 DNA: TGTGCCATCAGTGATGGCAGGGGGCAAGACGAGCAGTACTTC. The chain uses TRBV10-3 and TRBJ2-7; 8 nucleotides line up with TRBD1. Losses at the gene ends were 3 bases for V and 5 bases for J; bases not matched to a gene: 6. The CDR3 has 14 residues. The germline V gene encodes CDR1 ENHRY and CDR2 SYGVKD.

The chain has TRBV2 and TRBJ2-3; 12 bases are a match to TRBD2. The CDR3 is 18 residues long. With V trimmed by 3 bases and J by 3 bases, 10 bases remained unmatched. Germline values: CDR1 SNHLY, CDR2 FYNNEI. The CDR3 here is CASSDEASGGALTDTQYF. CDR3 coding DNA: TGTGCCAGCAGTGATGAAGCTAGCGGGGGGGCTTTGACAGATACGCAGTATTTT.

The chain couples TRBV3-1 (or the pseudogene TRBV3-2) to TRBJ2-1; 7 nucleotides align to TRBD2. V lost 4 bases and J lost 0; bases outside the gene matches: 6. This CDR3 has 16 amino acids. Germline loops: CDR1 LGHDT, CDR2 YNNKEL (reference sequence). For the CDR3, the DNA is TGTGCCAGCAGCCCGTTAGCGGGCAGCTCCTACAATGAGCAGTTCTTC. Translated, it gives CASSPLAGSSYNEQFF.

This chain joins TRBV7-9 and TRBJ2-7; D is unresolved. The length of the CDR3 is 18 residues. CDR1 and CDR2 (germline): SEHNR, FQNEAQ (reference sequence). The V and J ends lost 5 bases and 5 bases respectively, with 28 bases between them. CDR3 sequence (DNA): TGTGCCAGCAGCATTATATCGGTTCGGCTAGTTATTGCCAACGAGCAGTACTTC. Translation gives CASSIISVRLVIANEQYF.

V is TRBV27 and J is TRBJ1-2, with a tentative D call TRBD1 (6 bases). V lost 5 bases and J 0 bases, leaving 16 bases between the germline ends. Looked up from germline, CDR1 is MNHEY and CDR2 is SMNVEV (reference sequence). The CDR3 spans 16 residues. CDR3 residues: CASSRGGGLANYGYTF. CDR3 sequence (DNA): TGTGCCAGCAGTAGAGGGGGGGGCCTAGCTAACTATGGCTACACCTTC.

This chain links TRBV30 with TRBJ1-4, with a possible D match to TRBD1 (5 bases). The CDR3 is 15 residues long. Trimming took 2 bases from V and 2 from J, leaving 12 bases between them. Germline CDR1 GTSNPN, CDR2 SVGIG (reference sequence). CDR3: CAWSRLGGTNEKLFF. DNA of the CDR3: TGTGCCTGGAGTCGACTGGGGGGTACTAATGAAAAACTGTTTTTT.

This clone was counted once. The CDR3 spells CASSDSDPAYGYTF. DNA for the CDR3: TGTGCCAGCAGTGATAGCGATCCGGCCTATGGCTACACCTTC. V and J are TRBV6-1 and TRBJ1-2; D is uncertain. V lost 3 bases and J lost 4, with 12 bases in between. This CDR3 is 14 amino acids long. CDR1 is MNHNS and CDR2 is SASEGT in the germline V gene.

As regards this clone: Its ends do not fully match the called genes, so a read error is possible. The V and J genes are TRBV3-1 (or the pseudogene TRBV3-2) and TRBJ2-7, with D perhaps TRBD2 (5 bases). This CDR3 has 15 residues. In germline, CDR1 is LGHDT, CDR2 YNNKEL (reference sequence). CDR3 in amino acids: CASSQGRAAFYEQYF. CDR3 sequence (DNA): TGTGCCAGCAGTCAAGGGCGGGCGGCTTTCTACGAGCAGTACTTC.

This clone was counted a single time. The chain links TRBV6-5 to TRBJ2-2; no clear D gene. This CDR3 region has 13 residues. Germline CDR1 is MNHEY and CDR2 is SVGAGI. Trimming took 4 bases from V and 1 from J, leaving 4 bases between them. The CDR3 protein is CASSFRNTGELFF. The CDR3 nucleotides read TGTGCCAGCAGTTTCAGGAACACCGGGGAGCTGTTTTTT.

Here the CDR3 DNA reads TGTGCCAGCACCTCAAAGGGGGTTTTTGGAGGGGCCAACGTCCTGACTTTC. It translates to CASTSKGVFGGANVLTF. J is TRBJ2-6 and V is TRBV28; D is possibly TRBD1 (6 bases). This CDR3 comprises 17 residues. Germline loops: CDR1 MDHEN, CDR2 SYDVKM. V lost 7 bases to trimming and J lost 4 bases, with 20 bases between them.

The chain joins TRBV28 to TRBJ1-2; 10 bases map to TRBD1. Trimming took 2 bases from V and 4 from J; bases not matched to a gene: 13. This CDR3 contains 18 residues. Germline V gene lookup returns CDR1 MDHEN and CDR2 SYDVKM. CDR3 nucleotides: TGTGCCAGCAGTTTACAAAATCCGGGACAGGGGTTTGGCTATGGCTACACCTTC. Encoded protein: CASSLQNPGQGFGYGYTF.

The V call is TRBV6-5, the J call TRBJ1-2; possibly TRBD1 for D (6 bases). CDR3 length equals 14 residues. Germline V CDR1 and CDR2: MNHEY, SVGAGI. With 1 base removed from V and 2 bases from J, the gap between germline ends came to 8 bases. DNA for the CDR3: TGTGCCAGCAGTTACTATGGACAGAACTATGGCTACACCTTC. Protein: CASSYYGQNYGYTF.

This clone was detected only once. The chain recombines TRBV28 with TRBJ2-1; 7 bases align to TRBD2. J lost 8 bases, V lost 6 bases, and 7 bases had no gene match. The CDR3 totals 13 residues. Germline loops: CDR1 MDHEN, CDR2 SYDVKM. In nucleotides, the CDR3 is TGTGCCAGCAGCTCCACGGGAGGCCATGAGCAGTTCTTC. Translating it yields CASSSTGGHEQFF.

V usage is TRBV11-3 and J usage is TRBJ2-1, with 7 bases that match TRBD2. Germline V gene sequence: CDR1 SGHNT, CDR2 YENEEA. The V segment lost 0 bases and the J segment 0 bases; nucleotides outside the gene matches: 5. The CDR3 extends over 17 amino acids. CDR3 in DNA: TGTGCCAGCAGCTTAGAGGGAGGGCCCTACTCCTACAATGAGCAGTTCTTC. This codes for CASSLEGGPYSYNEQFF.

The gene calls are TRBV2 and TRBJ2-5; 8 bases align to TRBD2. The V segment lost 6 bases and the J segment 5 bases; nucleotides outside the gene matches: 8. Germline V gene lookup returns CDR1 SNHLY and CDR2 FYNNEI. CDR3 length equals 14 residues. The CDR3 loop is CASRPSSGWETQYF. The CDR3 region has the DNA TGTGCCAGCAGGCCTTCTAGCGGGTGGGAGACCCAGTACTTC.

The V gene is TRBV4-3, the J gene TRBJ2-3, with D perhaps TRBD2 (6 bases). CDR1 is LGHNA, CDR2 YSLEER, per germline. The CDR3 has 16 residues. The V and J ends lost 2 bases and 1 base respectively, with 13 bases between them. The CDR3 reads CASSQLGGGRTDTQYF. CDR3 bases: TGCGCCAGCAGCCAACTGGGAGGCGGGCGCACAGATACGCAGTATTTT.

The chain carries TRBV4-3 and TRBJ2-2, with D possibly matching TRBD2 (5 bases). With 1 base removed from V and 0 bases from J, the gap between germline ends came to 18 bases. Germline V CDR1 and CDR2: LGHNA, YSLEER. The CDR3 totals 19 residues. CDR3 region: CASSQVPVGRLSNTGELFF. The DNA of the CDR3 is TGCGCCAGCAGCCAAGTCCCTGTTGGGAGACTTTCGAACACCGGGGAGCTGTTTTTT.